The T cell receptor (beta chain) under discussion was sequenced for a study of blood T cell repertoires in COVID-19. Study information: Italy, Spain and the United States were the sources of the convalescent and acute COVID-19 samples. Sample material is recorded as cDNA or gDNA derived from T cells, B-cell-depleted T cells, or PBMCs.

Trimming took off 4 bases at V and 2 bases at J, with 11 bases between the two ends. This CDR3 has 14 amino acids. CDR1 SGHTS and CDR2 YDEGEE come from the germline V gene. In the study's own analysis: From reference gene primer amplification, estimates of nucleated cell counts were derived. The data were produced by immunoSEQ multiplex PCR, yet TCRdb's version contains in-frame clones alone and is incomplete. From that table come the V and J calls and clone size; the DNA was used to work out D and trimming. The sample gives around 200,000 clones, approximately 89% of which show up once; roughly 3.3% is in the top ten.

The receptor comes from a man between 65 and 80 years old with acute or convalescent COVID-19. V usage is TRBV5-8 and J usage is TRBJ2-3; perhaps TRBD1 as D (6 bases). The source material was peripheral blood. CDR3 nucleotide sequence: TGTGCCAGCAGCCCACGACAGGCCACAGATACGCAGTATTTT. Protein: CASSPRQATDTQYF.